This T cell receptor (beta chain) was sequenced for a study of T cell changes during pregnancy in multiple sclerosis. The count of this clone is one. The CDR3 is 15 residues long. Looked up from germline, CDR1 is GTSNPN and CDR2 is SVGIG (reference sequence). V gave up 2 bases and J gave up 3 bases; unmatched junction bases: 7. Data came from immunoSEQ multiplex PCR; TCRdb stores just in-frame clones and leaves some out. Of tens of thousands of clones listed, around 90% are singletons. The receptor was isolated from a female donor in good health, enrolled as a control in a pregnancy study. V is TRBV30 and J is TRBJ1-5, with 7 bases identical to TRBD1. The starting material was peripheral blood, obtained in the second trimester of pregnancy. The CDR3 reads CAWSISGTVNQPQHF. The CDR3 DNA sequence: TGTGCCTGGAGTATATCCGGGACAGTCAATCAGCCCCAGCATTTT.